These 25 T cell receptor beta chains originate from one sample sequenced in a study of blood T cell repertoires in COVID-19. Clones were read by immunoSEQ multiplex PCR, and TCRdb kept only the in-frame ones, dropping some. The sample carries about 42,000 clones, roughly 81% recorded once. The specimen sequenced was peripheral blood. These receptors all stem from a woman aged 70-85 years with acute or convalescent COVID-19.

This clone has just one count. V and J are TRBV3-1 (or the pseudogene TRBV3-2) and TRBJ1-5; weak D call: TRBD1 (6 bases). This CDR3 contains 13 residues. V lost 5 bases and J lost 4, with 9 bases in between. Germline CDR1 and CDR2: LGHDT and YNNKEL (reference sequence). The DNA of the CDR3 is TGTGCCAGCAGCAGACAGGTTAATCAGCCCCAGCATTTT. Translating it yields CASSRQVNQPQHF.

CDR3 bases: TGTGCCAGCAGTGTACAGGGAGCAAATCAGCCCCAGCATTTT. Translating it yields CASSVQGANQPQHF. The V and J genes are TRBV2 and TRBJ1-5; possibly TRBD1 for D (6 bases). Per germline, CDR1 SNHLY and CDR2 FYNNEI. Between the trimmed V and J ends, which lost 4 bases and 4 bases, there was a span of 11 bases. The CDR3 loop spans 14 amino acids.

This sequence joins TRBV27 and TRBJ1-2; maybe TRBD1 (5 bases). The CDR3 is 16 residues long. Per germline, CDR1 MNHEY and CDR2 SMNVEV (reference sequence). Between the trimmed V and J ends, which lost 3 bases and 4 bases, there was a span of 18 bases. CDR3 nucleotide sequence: TGTGCCAGCAGTTTGTGGGCGGCAGGTAGGGGCTATGGCTACACCTTC. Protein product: CASSLWAAGRGYGYTF.

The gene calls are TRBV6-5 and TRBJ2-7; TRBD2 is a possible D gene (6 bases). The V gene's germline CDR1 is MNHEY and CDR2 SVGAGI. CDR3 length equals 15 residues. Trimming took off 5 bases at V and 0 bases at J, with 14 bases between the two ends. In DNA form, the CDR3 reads TGTGCCAGCAGTCAATCCGGGACTCCCTCCTACGAGCAGTACTTC. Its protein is CASSQSGTPSYEQYF.

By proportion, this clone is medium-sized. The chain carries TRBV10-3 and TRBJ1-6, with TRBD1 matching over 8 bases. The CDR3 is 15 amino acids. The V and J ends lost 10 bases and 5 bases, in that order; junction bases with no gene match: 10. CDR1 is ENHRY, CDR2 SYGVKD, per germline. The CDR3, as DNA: TGTGCCACCGTAGAGACAGGGGCTAATAATTCACCCCTCCACTTT. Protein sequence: CATVETGANNSPLHF.

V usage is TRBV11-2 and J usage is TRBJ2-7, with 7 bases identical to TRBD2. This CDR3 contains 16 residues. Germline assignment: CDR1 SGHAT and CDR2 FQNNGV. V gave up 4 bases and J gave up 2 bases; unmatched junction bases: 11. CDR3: CASSSSTSSWAYEQYF. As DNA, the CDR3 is TGTGCCAGCAGCTCCTCGACTAGCTCATGGGCCTACGAGCAGTACTTC.

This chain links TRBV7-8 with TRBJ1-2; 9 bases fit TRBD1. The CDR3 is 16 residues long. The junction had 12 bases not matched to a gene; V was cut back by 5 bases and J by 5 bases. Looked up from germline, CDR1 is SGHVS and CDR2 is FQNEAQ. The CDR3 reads CASSPSRSGQGYGYTF. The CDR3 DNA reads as TGTGCCAGCAGCCCTAGCCGCTCGGGACAGGGATATGGCTACACCTTC.

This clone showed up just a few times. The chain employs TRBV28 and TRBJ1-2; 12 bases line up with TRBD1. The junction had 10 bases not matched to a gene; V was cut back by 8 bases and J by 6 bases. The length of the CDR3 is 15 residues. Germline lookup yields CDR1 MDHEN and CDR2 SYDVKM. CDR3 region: CASGTGGELKDGYTF. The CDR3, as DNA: TGTGCCAGCGGGACAGGGGGCGAACTCAAGGATGGCTACACCTTC.

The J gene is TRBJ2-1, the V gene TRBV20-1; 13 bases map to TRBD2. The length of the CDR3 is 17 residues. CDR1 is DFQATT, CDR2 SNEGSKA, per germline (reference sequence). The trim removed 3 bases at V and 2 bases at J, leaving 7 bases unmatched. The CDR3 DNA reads TGCAGTGCTAGTCGGACTAGCGGGAGCGGCACCTACAATGAGCAGTTCTTC. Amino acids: CSASRTSGSGTYNEQFF.

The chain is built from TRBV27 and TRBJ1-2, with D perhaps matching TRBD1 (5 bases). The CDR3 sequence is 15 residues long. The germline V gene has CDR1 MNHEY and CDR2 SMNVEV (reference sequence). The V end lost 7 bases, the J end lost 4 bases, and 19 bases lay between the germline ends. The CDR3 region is CASTDHPGRSYGYTF. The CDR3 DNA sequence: TGTGCCAGCACCGATCACCCAGGGCGGAGCTATGGCTACACCTTC.

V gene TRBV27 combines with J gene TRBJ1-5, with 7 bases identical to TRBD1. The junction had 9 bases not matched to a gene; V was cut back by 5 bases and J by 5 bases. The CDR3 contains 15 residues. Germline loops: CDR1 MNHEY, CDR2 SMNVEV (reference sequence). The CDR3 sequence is CASSRLDRADQPQHF. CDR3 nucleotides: TGTGCCAGCAGTCGCCTAGACAGGGCGGATCAGCCCCAGCATTTT.

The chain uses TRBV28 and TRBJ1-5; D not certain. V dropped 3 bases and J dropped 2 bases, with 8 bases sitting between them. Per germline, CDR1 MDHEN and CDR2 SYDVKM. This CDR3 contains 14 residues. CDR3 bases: TGTGCCAGCAGTTTTCACAGTCGCAATCAGCCCCAGCATTTT. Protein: CASSFHSRNQPQHF. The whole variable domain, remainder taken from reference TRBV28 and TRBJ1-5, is DVKVTQSSRYLVKRTGEKVFLECVQDMDHENMFWYRQDPGLGLRLIYFSYDVKMKEKGDIPEGYSVSREKKERFSLILESASTNQTSMYLCASSFHSRNQPQHFGDGTRLSIL.

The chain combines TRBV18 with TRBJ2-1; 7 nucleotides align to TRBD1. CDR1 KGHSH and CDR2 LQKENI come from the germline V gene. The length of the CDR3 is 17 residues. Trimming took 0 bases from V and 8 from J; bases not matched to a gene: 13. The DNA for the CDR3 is TGTGCCAGCTCACCACCCATGGGACAGAGGTTTAACGATGAGCAGTTCTTC. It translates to CASSPPMGQRFNDEQFF.

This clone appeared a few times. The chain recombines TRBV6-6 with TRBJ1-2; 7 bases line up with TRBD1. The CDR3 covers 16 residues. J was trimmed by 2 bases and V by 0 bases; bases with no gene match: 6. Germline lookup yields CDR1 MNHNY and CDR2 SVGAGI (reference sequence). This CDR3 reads CASSYSQGQSNYGYTF. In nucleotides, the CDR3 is TGTGCCAGCAGTTACTCCCAGGGACAGTCCAACTATGGCTACACCTTC.

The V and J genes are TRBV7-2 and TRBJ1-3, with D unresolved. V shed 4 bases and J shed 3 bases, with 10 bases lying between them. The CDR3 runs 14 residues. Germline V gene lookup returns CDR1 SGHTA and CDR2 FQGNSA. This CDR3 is CASSYQRVGNTIYF. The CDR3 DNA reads TGTGCCAGCAGCTACCAAAGAGTTGGAAACACCATATATTTT. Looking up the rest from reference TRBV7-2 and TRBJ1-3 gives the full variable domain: GAGVSQSPSNKVTEKGKDVELRCDPISGHTALYWYRQSLGQGLEFLIYFQGNSAPDKSGLPSDRFSAERTGGSVSTLTIQRTQQEDSAVYLCASSYQRVGNTIYFGEGSWLTVV.

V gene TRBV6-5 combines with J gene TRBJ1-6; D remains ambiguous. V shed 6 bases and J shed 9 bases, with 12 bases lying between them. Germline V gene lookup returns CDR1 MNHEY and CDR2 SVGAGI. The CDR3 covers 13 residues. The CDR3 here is CASSQYVGSPLHF. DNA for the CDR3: TGTGCCAGCAGCCAATACGTCGGTTCACCCCTCCACTTT.

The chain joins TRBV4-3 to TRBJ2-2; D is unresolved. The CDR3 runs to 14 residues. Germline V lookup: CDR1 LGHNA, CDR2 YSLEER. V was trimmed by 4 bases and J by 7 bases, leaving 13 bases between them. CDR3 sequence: CASSLLRSFGELFF. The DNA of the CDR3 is TGCGCCAGCAGCCTGTTAAGGAGCTTCGGGGAGCTGTTTTTT.

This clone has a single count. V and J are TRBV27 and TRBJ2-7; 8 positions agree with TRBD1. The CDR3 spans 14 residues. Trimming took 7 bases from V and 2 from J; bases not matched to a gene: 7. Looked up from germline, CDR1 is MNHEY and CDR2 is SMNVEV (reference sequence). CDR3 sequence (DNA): TGTGCCAGCACCCATGGACAGGGAACCTACGAGCAGTACTTC. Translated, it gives CASTHGQGTYEQYF.

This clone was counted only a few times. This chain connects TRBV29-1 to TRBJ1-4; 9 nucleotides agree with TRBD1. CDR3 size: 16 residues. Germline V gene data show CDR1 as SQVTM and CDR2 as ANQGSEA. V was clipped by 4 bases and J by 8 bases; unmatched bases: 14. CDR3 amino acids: CSVGDPTGGLGEKLFF. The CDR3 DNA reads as TGCAGCGTTGGGGACCCTACAGGGGGCCTGGGGGAAAAACTGTTTTTT.

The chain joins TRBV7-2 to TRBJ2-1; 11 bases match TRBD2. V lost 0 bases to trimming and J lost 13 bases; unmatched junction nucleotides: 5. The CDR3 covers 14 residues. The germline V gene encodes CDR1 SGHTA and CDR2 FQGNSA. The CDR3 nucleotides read TGTGCCAGCAGCTTAGCTAGCGGGGGGGCGCTCCAGTTCTTC. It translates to CASSLASGGALQFF.

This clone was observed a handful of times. CDR3 sequence (DNA): TGTGCCAGCAGCCCCCTAGGACTACCGTCTGATACGCAGTATTTT. This translates into CASSPLGLPSDTQYF. The J gene is TRBJ2-3, the V gene TRBV9; D is perhaps TRBD2 (6 bases). Trimming stripped 4 bases from V and 6 bases from J, with 18 bases between. The CDR3 has 15 amino acids. CDR1 is SGDLS, CDR2 YYNGEE, per germline.

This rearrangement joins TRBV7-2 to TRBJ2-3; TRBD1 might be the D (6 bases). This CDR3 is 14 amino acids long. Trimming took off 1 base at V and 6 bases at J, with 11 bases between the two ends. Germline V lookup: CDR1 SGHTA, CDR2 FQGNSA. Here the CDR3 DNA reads TGTGCCAGCAGCTTAGTATCAGGGGCCGATACGCAGTATTTT. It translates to CASSLVSGADTQYF.

Here the CDR3 reads CASSLGTGAEAFF. As DNA, the CDR3 is TGTGCCAGCAGCTTAGGGACAGGGGCTGAAGCTTTCTTT. The chain carries TRBV7-9 and TRBJ1-1; the match to TRBD1 covers 9 bases. The ends lost 1 base at V and 6 bases at J; junction bases unmatched: 0. Germline assignment: CDR1 SEHNR and CDR2 FQNEAQ (reference sequence). This CDR3 has 13 amino acids. Full variable domain (remainder filled in from reference TRBV7-9 and TRBJ1-1): DTGVSQNPRHKITKRGQNVTFRCDPISEHNRLYWYRQTLGQGPEFLTYFQNEAQLEKSRLLSDRFSAERPKGSFSTLEIQRTEQGDSAMYLCASSLGTGAEAFFGQGTRLTVV.

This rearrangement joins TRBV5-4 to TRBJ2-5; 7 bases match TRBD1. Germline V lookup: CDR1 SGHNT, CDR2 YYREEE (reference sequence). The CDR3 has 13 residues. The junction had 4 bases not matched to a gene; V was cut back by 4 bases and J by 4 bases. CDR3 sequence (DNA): TGTGCCAGCAGCATGGACAGGTTAGAGACCCAGTACTTC. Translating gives CASSMDRLETQYF.

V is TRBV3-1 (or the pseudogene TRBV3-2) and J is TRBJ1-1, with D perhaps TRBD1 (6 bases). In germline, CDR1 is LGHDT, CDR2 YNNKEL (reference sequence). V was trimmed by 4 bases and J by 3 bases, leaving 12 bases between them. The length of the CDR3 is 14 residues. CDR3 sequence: CASSPHGQYTEAFF. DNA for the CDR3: TGTGCCAGCAGCCCCCACGGACAGTACACTGAAGCTTTCTTT.